The text below deals with one T cell receptor beta chain. Its specificity is unknown. Germline lookup yields CDR1 LNHDA and CDR2 SQIVND (reference sequence). This CDR3 is built from 12 residues. The trim removed 7 bases at V and 6 bases at J, leaving 4 bases unmatched. This sample was included in a study of OX40 agonist ivuxolimab in advanced cancers. Study-wide results and limits: On average, CD8+ T cells had more expanded clones than CD4+.

TCRdb's table, derived via immunoSEQ multiplex PCR, lists solely in-frame clones and lacks some. The sample lists tens of thousands of clones; roughly nine tenths were seen once. The sequence derives from an adult with an advanced solid tumor such as melanoma, head and neck, liver or kidney cancer. The sample was CD4+ or CD8+ T cells sorted from blood, taken in a trial of the OX40 agonist ivuxolimab. V gene TRBV19 combines with J gene TRBJ1-2; 8 bases are a match to TRBD1. CDR3 amino acids: CASNSGGNGYTF. As DNA, the CDR3 is TGTGCCAGTAACTCAGGGGGCAATGGCTACACCTTC.